This TCR beta chain was observed in a study of PD-L1 blockade in urothelial cancer. Study-wide context: In the patient group, most of the roughly 30 were males with bladder-origin urothelial cancer.

Time point described: peripheral blood 6 weeks after treatment start. The CDR3 totals 15 residues. Germline-derived CDR1 and CDR2 are SGDLS and YYNGEE. The V and J ends lost 3 bases and 9 bases respectively, with 22 bases between them. In this sample, this clone turned up once. Profiled with immunoSEQ multiplex PCR; TCRdb holds only in-frame clones, not every one. The sample carries fewer than 90,000 clones, approximately 90% recorded once. Sequencing used PBMCs, obtained around atezolizumab (anti-PD-L1) treatment. The rearrangement uses TRBV9 and TRBJ2-7, with D perhaps TRBD2 (6 bases). This TCR came from a woman older than 75 with urothelial cancer. The CDR3 region has the DNA TGTGCCAGCAGCGCCGGGGGTGGGGGATCCGGGTGGCAGTACTTC. Translation: CASSAGGGGSGWQYF.